This is a list of T cell receptor beta chains from one sample in a study of beta chain features in type 1 diabetes. Repertoires were generated with immunoSEQ multiplex PCR, while TCRdb's copy carries only in-frame clones and drops some. The top ten clones hold over 1.2% of a sample with 25,000 to 30,000 clones, approximately 55% of them seen once. The sample consisted of Tregs from blood. The receptors stem from a woman under 30 with type 1 diabetes. Each CDR3 is given with its conserved first and last residue. A D gene is named only where the DNA matches it firmly. Size is stated for part of the rows, as once, few or many counts, or as a class when the clone is expanded.

-	TRBJ2-3	TRBD2	TRBV30	CAWSEGLAGGRNTQYF	TGTGCCTGGAGTGAGGGCCTAGCGGGAGGGAGGAATACGCAGTATTTT
-	TRBJ1-1	TRBD1	TRBV28	CASRLIRGRGNTEAFF	TGTGCCAGCAGACTCATCAGGGGGCGGGGGAACACTGAAGCTTTCTTT
-	TRBJ2-7	-	TRBV5-6	CASSLWGLQNYEQYF	TGTGCCAGCAGCTTGTGGGGACTCCAGAACTACGAGCAGTACTTC
few	TRBJ1-1	-	TRBV19	CASRRTVNTEAFF	TGTGCCAGTAGACGGACAGTCAACACTGAAGCTTTCTTT
few	TRBJ2-1	-	TRBV25-1	CASSEWGRNSYNEQFF	TGTGCCAGCAGTGAATGGGGGAGGAATTCCTACAATGAGCAGTTCTTC
-	TRBJ1-5	-	TRBV2	CASSGYTSNQPQHF	TGTGCCAGCAGTGGTTACACGAGCAATCAGCCCCAGCATTTT
-	TRBJ2-2	TRBD2	TRBV27	CASSPGLGYAGELFF	TGTGCCAGCAGTCCGGGACTAGGGTATGCCGGGGAGCTGTTTTTT
-	TRBJ2-4	-	TRBV13	CASSYGLPAKNIQYF	TGTGCCAGCAGCTATGGACTACCAGCCAAAAACATTCAGTACTTC
-	TRBJ1-4	-	TRBV2	CASTPGGLGGEKLFF	TGTGCCAGCACTCCGGGGGGGCTCGGCGGGGAAAAACTGTTTTTT
medium-sized	TRBJ2-3	TRBD2	TRBV7-2	CASSLERTSGRNTQYF	TGTGCCAGCAGCTTAGAAAGGACTAGCGGGAGAAATACGCAGTATTTT